These T cell receptor beta chains were read from a single sample in a study of shared clonotypes between healthy human individuals. TCRdb's table, derived via immunoSEQ multiplex PCR, lists solely in-frame clones and lacks some. The sample contains approximately 700,000 clones, 55% to 85% of which appear only once. Sequencing was carried out using memory CD4+ T cells sorted from blood. Source of these receptors: a woman in her twenties or thirties in good health. The CDR3 runs from the conserved cysteine through the conserved F or W. The D gene is left open where the match is weak. Expanded clones get a size class; other rows say once, few or many, or leave the size out.

TRBV5-5	.	TRBD2	TRBJ2-3	TGTGCCAGCAGCTTGGGGACTAGCGGGAACACAGATACGCAGTATTTT	CASSLGTSGNTDTQYF
TRBV6-1	many	.	TRBJ1-2	TGTGCCAGCAGTGATCCTATGTGGCTGGACTATGGCTACACCTTC	CASSDPMWLDYGYTF
TRBV14	.	TRBD1	TRBJ1-2	TGTGCCAGCAGCCAGGGACAGTTTGCCTATGGCTACACCTTC	CASSQGQFAYGYTF
TRBV5-1	.	.	TRBJ1-2	TGCGCCACCTCACCCGGGGCAGGCCAAGCTAACTATGGCTACACCTTC	CATSPGAGQANYGYTF
TRBV11-2	once	.	TRBJ2-1	TGTGCCAGCAGCTCCCGGCATGATTGGAGAGTGGGGATTGAGCAGTTCTTC	CASSSRHDWRVGIEQFF
TRBV5-1	.	.	TRBJ2-3	TGCGCCAGCAGCTTGGGAATCGAAGATACGCAGTATTTT	CASSLGIEDTQYF
TRBV11-2	few	.	TRBJ2-5	TGTGCCAGCAGCCCTGGACCCAGGGAGACCCAGTACTTC	CASSPGPRETQYF
TRBV6-6	once	.	TRBJ2-3	TGTGCCAGCAGCGTAAGCACAGATACGCAGTATTTT	CASSVSTDTQYF
TRBV19	.	.	TRBJ1-2	TGTGCCAGTAGCGAGGGCAGCCGCTCCTTCTATGGCTACACCTTC	CASSEGSRSFYGYTF
TRBV19	.	.	TRBJ1-1	TGTGCCAGTAGTATTTACGGAACGAACACTGAAGCTTTCTTT	CASSIYGTNTEAFF
TRBV7-9	.	.	TRBJ2-1	TGTGCCAGCAGCTTAGGCGGGCCCTACAATGAGCAGTTCTTC	CASSLGGPYNEQFF
TRBV11-2	.	.	TRBJ2-1	TGTGCCAGCAGCACCAGGACTCAATACAATGAGCAGTTCTTC	CASSTRTQYNEQFF
TRBV11-2	.	TRBD1	TRBJ2-7	TGTGCCAGCAGCTTATCTTCCGGGACAGGGACTTACGAGCAGTACTTC	CASSLSSGTGTYEQYF
TRBV7-8	.	.	TRBJ2-7	TGTGCCAGCAGCTTCGGCAGCGGAGGGGAGCAGTACTTC	CASSFGSGGEQYF
TRBV7-8	few	.	TRBJ2-2	TGTGCCAGCAGCTTATCCGGCAGGTGGACCGGGGAGCTGTTTTTT	CASSLSGRWTGELFF
TRBV21-1	.	.	TRBJ2-6	TGTGCCAGCAGCAAAGAGGGGGACCCCATTGGGGCCAACGTCCTGACTTTC	CASSKEGDPIGANVLTF
TRBV27	.	.	TRBJ2-5	TGTGCCAGCAGACCCGACTCCCCCAAGACCCAGTACTTC	CASRPDSPKTQYF
TRBV2	.	.	TRBJ1-1	TGTGCCAGCAGGAGCGAACAAATAGGGACTGAAGCTTTCTTT	CASRSEQIGTEAFF
TRBV28	.	TRBD2	TRBJ2-7	TGTGCCAGCAGTTTGGGCCTCCCCCGGCTAGCGGGACCTAGCTCCTACGAGCAGTACTTC	CASSLGLPRLAGPSSYEQYF
TRBV6-1	.	.	TRBJ1-2	TGTGCCAGCAGTACCGGGATATACTATGGCTACACCTTC	CASSTGIYYGYTF
TRBV4-1	.	TRBD2	TRBJ2-7	TGCGCCAGCAGCCGCGCCGTTTCACTAGCGGGAGAAGAGCAGTACTTC	CASSRAVSLAGEEQYF
TRBV5-1	.	.	TRBJ2-1	TGCGCCAGCAGCTTGATTCAGGGCAGGGGAGCCTACAATGAGCAGTTCTTC	CASSLIQGRGAYNEQFF
TRBV6-5	.	.	TRBJ2-7	TGTGCCAGCTGCCGGGACGGAGCCTACGAGCAGTACTTC	CASCRDGAYEQYF
TRBV4-2	once	.	TRBJ2-1	TGTGCCAGCAGCCAAGATCCCTCGGTGGATGAGCAGTTCTTC	CASSQDPSVDEQFF
TRBV11-2	.	TRBD1	TRBJ2-2	TGTGCCAGCAGGGAATTCACCGGGACAGGGGTCTCCGGGGAGCTGTTTTTT	CASREFTGTGVSGELFF
TRBV28	.	.	TRBJ1-5	TGTGCCAGCAATCGTCCTGGTAGCAATCAGCCCCAGCATTTT	CASNRPGSNQPQHF
TRBV5-1	.	.	TRBJ2-5	TGCGCCAGCAGCTTGGTGGCTAGAGGAGAGACCCAGTACTTC	CASSLVARGETQYF
TRBV11-3	.	.	TRBJ2-2	TGTGCCAGTTCGACGGTGAACACCGGGGAGCTGTTTTTT	CASSTVNTGELFF
TRBV25-1	.	.	TRBJ2-1	TGTGCCAGCAGTGTGTCGGGGAGGCCCTACAATGAGCAGTTCTTC	CASSVSGRPYNEQFF
TRBV29-1	.	TRBD2	TRBJ2-1	TGCAGCGCAAAGCGGACTAGCGATGAGCAGTTCTTC	CSAKRTSDEQFF
TRBV6-1	.	.	TRBJ1-2	TGTGCCAGCCGCCGGGACTATGGCTACACCTTC	CASRRDYGYTF
TRBV11-3	.	.	TRBJ2-3	TGTGCCAGCAGCCTCCGCGGAGAGGGAGATACGCAGTATTTT	CASSLRGEGDTQYF
TRBV9	.	TRBD2	TRBJ2-1	TGTGCCAGCAGCGTAGGGGCGGGACTAGCGGGAGGTGAGCAGTTCTTC	CASSVGAGLAGGEQFF
TRBV19	.	.	TRBJ1-3	TGTGCCAGTAGTATTTATTGGGGGGCTGCTGGAAACACCATATATTTT	CASSIYWGAAGNTIYF
TRBV28	.	.	TRBJ2-7	TGTGCCAGCACACGGGGCCAGACCTCCTACGAGCAGTACTTC	CASTRGQTSYEQYF
TRBV28	.	.	TRBJ2-5	TGTGCCAGCAGTTTGCGAGTGGGGGCCAAAGCAAGAGTCTCCCAGTACTTC	CASSLRVGAKARVSQYF